The entry below describes one TCR beta chain. What it binds is not known. Prepared libraries of TCR beta cDNA carried unique molecular identifiers. It was from roughly 1.1 to 9.2 million T cells that about 500,000 cDNA molecules came. TCRdb processed the PCR reads anew with MiXCR; each CDR3 protein has one entry. The repertoire holds some 450,000 distinct CDR3 sequences, with 45% as singletons. The data were obtained in a study of post-analysis software for immune sequencing data. Study observations and caveats: By F measure, strong co-clustering occurred among samples prepared in the same batch. Controls significantly exceeded multiple sclerosis patients in normalized Chao1 diversity. Patients showed TRBV5-6, TRBV5-1 and TRBV20-1 among several TRBV segments more frequent than in controls.

The CDR3 sequence is 16 residues long. V shed 7 bases and J shed 0 bases, with 18 bases lying between them. The TCR sequence derives from a girl aged 10 to 17 with multiple sclerosis. The chain joins TRBV12-3 or TRBV12-4 to TRBJ1-1, with D maybe TRBD1 (6 bases). Sequencing input: blood. CDR3 amino acids: CASTPGGQSMNTEAFF. CDR3 DNA: TGTGCCAGCACCCCCGGGGGGCAGAGTATGAACACTGAAGCTTTCTTT.